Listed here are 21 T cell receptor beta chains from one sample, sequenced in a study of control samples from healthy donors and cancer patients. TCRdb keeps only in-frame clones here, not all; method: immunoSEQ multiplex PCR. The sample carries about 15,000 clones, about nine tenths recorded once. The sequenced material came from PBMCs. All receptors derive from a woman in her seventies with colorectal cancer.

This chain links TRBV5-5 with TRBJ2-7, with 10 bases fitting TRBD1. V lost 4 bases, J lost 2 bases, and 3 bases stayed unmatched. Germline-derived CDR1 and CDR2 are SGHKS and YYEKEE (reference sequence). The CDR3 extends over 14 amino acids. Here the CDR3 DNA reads TGTGCCAGCAGCGCCGGGACAGGGGCCTACGAGCAGTACTTC. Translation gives CASSAGTGAYEQYF.

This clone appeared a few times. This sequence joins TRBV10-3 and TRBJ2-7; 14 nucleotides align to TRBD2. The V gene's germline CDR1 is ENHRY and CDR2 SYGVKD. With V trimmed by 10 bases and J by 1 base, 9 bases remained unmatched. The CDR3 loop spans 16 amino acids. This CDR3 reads CATHGTSGSGSYEQYF. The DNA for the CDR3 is TGTGCCACCCACGGGACTAGCGGGAGCGGATCCTACGAGCAGTACTTC.

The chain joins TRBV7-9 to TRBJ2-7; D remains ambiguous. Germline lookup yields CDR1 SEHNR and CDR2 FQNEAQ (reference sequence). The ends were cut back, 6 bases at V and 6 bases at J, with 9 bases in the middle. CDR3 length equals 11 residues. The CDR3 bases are TGTGCCAGCAGTCAGGTTGGCGAGCAGTACTTC. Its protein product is CASSQVGEQYF.

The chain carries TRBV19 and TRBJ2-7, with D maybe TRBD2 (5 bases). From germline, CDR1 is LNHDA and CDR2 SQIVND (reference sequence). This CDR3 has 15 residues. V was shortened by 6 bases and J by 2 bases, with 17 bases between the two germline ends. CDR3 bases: TGTGCCAGTAGCGAACCGGGTCCGGGGACCTACGAGCAGTACTTC. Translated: CASSEPGPGTYEQYF. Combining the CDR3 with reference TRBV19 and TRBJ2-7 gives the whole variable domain DGGITQSPKYLFRKEGQNVTLSCEQNLNHDAMYWYRQDPGQGLRLIYYSQIVNDFQKGDIAEGYSVSREKKESFPLTVTSAQKNPTAFYLCASSEPGPGTYEQYFGPGTRLTVT.

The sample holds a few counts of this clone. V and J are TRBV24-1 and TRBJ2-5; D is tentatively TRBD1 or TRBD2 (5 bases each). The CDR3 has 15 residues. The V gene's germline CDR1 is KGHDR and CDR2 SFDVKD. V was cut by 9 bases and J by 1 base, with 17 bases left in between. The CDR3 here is CATGGPGAGQETQYF. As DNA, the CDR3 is TGTGCCACCGGCGGGCCTGGGGCAGGCCAAGAGACCCAGTACTTC.

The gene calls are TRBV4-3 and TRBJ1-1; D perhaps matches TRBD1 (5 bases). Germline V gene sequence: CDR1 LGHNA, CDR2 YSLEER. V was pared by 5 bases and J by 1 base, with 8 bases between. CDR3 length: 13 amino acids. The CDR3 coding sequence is TGCGCCAGCAGCTGGGGCAGGAACACTGAAGCTTTCTTT. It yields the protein CASSWGRNTEAFF.

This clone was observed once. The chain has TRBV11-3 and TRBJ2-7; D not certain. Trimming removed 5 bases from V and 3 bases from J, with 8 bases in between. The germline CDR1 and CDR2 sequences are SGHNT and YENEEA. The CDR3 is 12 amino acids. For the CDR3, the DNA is TGTGCCAGCAGCCCTCAGGACTACGAGCAGTACTTC. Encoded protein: CASSPQDYEQYF.

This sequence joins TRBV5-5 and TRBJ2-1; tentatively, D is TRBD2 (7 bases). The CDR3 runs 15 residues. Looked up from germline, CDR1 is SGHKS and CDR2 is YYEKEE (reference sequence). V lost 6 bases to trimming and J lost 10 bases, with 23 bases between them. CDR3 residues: CASNTGTKGQGEQFF. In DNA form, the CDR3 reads TGTGCCAGCAACACCGGGACTAAGGGGCAGGGGGAGCAGTTCTTC.

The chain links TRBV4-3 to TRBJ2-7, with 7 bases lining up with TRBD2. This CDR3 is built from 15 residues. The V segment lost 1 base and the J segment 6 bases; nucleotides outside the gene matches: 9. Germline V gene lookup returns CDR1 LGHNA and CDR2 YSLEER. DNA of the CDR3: TGCGCCAGCAGCCAAGGCGGGAGTTACTCGGGCGAGCAGTACTTC. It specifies CASSQGGSYSGEQYF.

CDR3 in amino acids: CASKSGLAGSDTQYF. CDR3 bases: TGCGCCAGCAAGTCTGGTTTAGCGGGATCAGATACGCAGTATTTT. This chain uses TRBV10-2 with TRBJ2-3, with 8 positions matching TRBD2. Per germline, CDR1 WSHSY and CDR2 SAAADI. CDR3 length: 15 amino acids. With V trimmed by 7 bases and J by 4 bases, 10 bases remained unmatched.

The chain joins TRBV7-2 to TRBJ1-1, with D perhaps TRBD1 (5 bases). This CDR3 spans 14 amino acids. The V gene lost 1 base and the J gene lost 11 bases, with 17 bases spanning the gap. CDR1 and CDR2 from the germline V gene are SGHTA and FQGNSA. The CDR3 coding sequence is TGTGCCAGCAGCTTAGAGGGGACGGGTATGATTGCTTTCTTT. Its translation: CASSLEGTGMIAFF.

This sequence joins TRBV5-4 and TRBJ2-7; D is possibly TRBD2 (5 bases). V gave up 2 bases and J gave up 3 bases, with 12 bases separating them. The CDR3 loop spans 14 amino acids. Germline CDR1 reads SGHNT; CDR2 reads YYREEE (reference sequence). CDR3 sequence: CASSFGIASYEQYF. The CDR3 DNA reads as TGTGCCAGCAGCTTCGGGATAGCCAGCTACGAGCAGTACTTC.

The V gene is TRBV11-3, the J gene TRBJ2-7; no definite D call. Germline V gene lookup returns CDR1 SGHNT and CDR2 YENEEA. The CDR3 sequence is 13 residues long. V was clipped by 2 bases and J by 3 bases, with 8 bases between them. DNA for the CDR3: TGTGCCAGCAGCTTACTCCCCTACTACGAGCAGTACTTC. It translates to CASSLLPYYEQYF. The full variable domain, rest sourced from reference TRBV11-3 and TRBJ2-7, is EAGVVQSPRYKIIEKKQPVAFWCNPISGHNTLYWYLQNLGQGPELLIRYENEEAVDDSQLPKDRFSAERLKGVDSTLKIQPAELGDSAVYLCASSLLPYYEQYFGPGTRLTVT.

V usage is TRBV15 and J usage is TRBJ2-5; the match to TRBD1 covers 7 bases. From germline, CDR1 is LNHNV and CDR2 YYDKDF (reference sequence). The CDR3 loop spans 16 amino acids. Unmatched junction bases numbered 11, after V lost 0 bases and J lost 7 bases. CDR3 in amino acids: CATSRDRGTAQLTQYF. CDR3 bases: TGTGCCACCAGCAGAGATAGGGGGACAGCTCAACTGACCCAGTACTTC.

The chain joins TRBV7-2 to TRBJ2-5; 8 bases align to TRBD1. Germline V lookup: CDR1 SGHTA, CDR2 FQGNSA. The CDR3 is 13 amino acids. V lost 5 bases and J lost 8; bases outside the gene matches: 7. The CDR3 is CASSIGTGQTQYF. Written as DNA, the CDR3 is TGTGCCAGCAGCATAGGGACAGGCCAAACCCAGTACTTC.

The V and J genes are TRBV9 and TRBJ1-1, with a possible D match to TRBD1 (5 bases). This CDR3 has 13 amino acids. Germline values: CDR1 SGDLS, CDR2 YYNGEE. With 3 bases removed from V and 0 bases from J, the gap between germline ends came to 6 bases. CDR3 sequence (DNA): TGTGCCAGCAGCGCAGGGTTGAACACTGAAGCTTTCTTT. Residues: CASSAGLNTEAFF.

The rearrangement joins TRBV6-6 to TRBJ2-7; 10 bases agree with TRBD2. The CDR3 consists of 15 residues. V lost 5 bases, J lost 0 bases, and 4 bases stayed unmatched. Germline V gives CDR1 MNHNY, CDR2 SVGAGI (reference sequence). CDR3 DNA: TGTGCCAGCAGTAGCACTAGCGGGGACTCCTACGAGCAGTACTTC. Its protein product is CASSSTSGDSYEQYF.

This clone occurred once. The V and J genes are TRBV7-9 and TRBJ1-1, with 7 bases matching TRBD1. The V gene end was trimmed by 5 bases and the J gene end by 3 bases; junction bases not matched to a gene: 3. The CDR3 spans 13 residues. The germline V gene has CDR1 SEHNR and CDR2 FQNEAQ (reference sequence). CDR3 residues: CASSRDSDTEAFF. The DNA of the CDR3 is TGTGCCAGCAGCCGGGACAGTGACACTGAAGCTTTCTTT.

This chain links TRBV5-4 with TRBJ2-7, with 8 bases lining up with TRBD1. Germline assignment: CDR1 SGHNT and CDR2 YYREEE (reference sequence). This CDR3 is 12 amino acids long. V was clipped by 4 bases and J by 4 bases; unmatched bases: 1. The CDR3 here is CASSRTGYEQYF. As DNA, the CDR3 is TGTGCCAGCAGCCGGACAGGGTACGAGCAGTACTTC.

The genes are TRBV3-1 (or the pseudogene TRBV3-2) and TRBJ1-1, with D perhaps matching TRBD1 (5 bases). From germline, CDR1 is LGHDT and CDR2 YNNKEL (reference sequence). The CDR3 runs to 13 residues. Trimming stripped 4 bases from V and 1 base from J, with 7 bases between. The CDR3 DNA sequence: TGTGCCAGCAGCCGGGGGGGGAACACTGAAGCTTTCTTT. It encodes CASSRGGNTEAFF.

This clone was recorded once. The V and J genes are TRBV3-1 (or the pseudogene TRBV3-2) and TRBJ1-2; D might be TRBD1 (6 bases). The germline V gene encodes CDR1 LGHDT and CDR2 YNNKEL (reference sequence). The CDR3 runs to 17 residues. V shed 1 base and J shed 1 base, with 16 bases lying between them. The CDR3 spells CASSQAGRGGGNYGYTF. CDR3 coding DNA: TGTGCCAGCAGCCAAGCGGGGAGAGGGGGGGGTAACTATGGCTACACCTTC.